These 11 T cell receptor beta chains share one sample of origin, sequenced in a study of cytomegalovirus exposure and HLA in healthy donors. TCRdb's table, derived via immunoSEQ multiplex PCR, lists solely in-frame clones and lacks some. The sample contains under 250,000 clones, around 87% of which appear only once. The sequenced sample was PBMCs. These receptors were taken from a woman younger than 30 in good health and CMV-seropositive.

The V call is TRBV30, the J call TRBJ2-3; 9 bases align to TRBD2. Germline trimming cut 2 bases from V and 3 bases from J; bases unmatched to any gene: 9. The CDR3 is 16 residues long. From germline, CDR1 is GTSNPN and CDR2 SVGIG (reference sequence). CDR3 region: CAWSLAASGMTDTQYF. The CDR3 DNA reads TGTGCCTGGAGTTTAGCGGCTAGCGGGATGACAGATACGCAGTATTTT.

In its sample, this clone was seen a few times. This chain links TRBV6-4 with TRBJ1-4; a weak D match, TRBD1 (5 bases). CDR1 is MRHNA and CDR2 is SNTAGT in the germline V gene. This CDR3 comprises 15 residues. The V and J ends lost 3 bases and 3 bases respectively, with 11 bases between them. For the CDR3, the DNA is TGTGCCAGCAGTGAAAAGGAAGGGGCTAATGAAAAACTGTTTTTT. Protein sequence: CASSEKEGANEKLFF.

The chain is built from TRBV7-9 and TRBJ1-2, with D maybe TRBD1 (5 bases). Germline assignment: CDR1 SEHNR and CDR2 FQNEAQ (reference sequence). This CDR3 is built from 15 residues. V was clipped by 1 base and J by 5 bases, with 14 bases between them. CDR3 amino acids: CASSLGSGIGYGYTF. The CDR3 region has the DNA TGTGCCAGCAGCTTAGGGTCAGGGATCGGGTATGGCTACACCTTC.

This clone was detected only once. V and J are TRBV27 and TRBJ1-2; D gene uncertain. Trimming stripped 5 bases from V and 1 base from J, with 11 bases between. This CDR3 is built from 14 residues. Germline lookup yields CDR1 MNHEY and CDR2 SMNVEV (reference sequence). For the CDR3, the DNA is TGTGCCAGCAGTACCTCTACAGATAACTATGGCTACACCTTC. Its protein product is CASSTSTDNYGYTF.

The rearrangement uses TRBV2 and TRBJ2-2; 9 positions match TRBD2. Trimming cost V 5 bases and J 7 bases; bases outside gene matches: 2. Germline V gene lookup returns CDR1 SNHLY and CDR2 FYNNEI. The CDR3 length is 13 residues. Here the CDR3 reads CASSSGRNGELFF. The DNA for the CDR3 is TGTGCCAGCAGTAGCGGGAGGAACGGGGAGCTGTTTTTT.

This chain links TRBV27 with TRBJ2-3, with 8 bases that match TRBD2. The germline V gene encodes CDR1 MNHEY and CDR2 SMNVEV (reference sequence). Trimming cost V 0 bases and J 0 bases; bases outside gene matches: 5. This CDR3 region has 17 residues. Written as DNA, the CDR3 is TGTGCCAGCAGTTTATCGTCTAGCGGGTCTAGCACAGATACGCAGTATTTT. As protein: CASSLSSSGSSTDTQYF.

This clone showed up just once. V usage is TRBV4-2 and J usage is TRBJ1-1; no clear D. Between the trimmed V and J ends, which lost 4 bases and 0 bases, there was a span of 12 bases. CDR1 is LGHNA and CDR2 is YNFKEQ in the germline V gene. The CDR3 loop spans 15 amino acids. As DNA, the CDR3 is TGTGCCAGCAGCCCCACAACGGGAATGAACACTGAAGCTTTCTTT. This translates into CASSPTTGMNTEAFF.

This sequence joins TRBV15 and TRBJ2-5, with D uncertain. This CDR3 contains 13 residues. V was clipped by 8 bases and J by 3 bases, with 13 bases between them. The germline CDR1 and CDR2 sequences are LNHNV and YYDKDF (reference sequence). The CDR3 DNA reads TGTGCCACCTCCCTCTCGGTTGAAGAGACCCAGTACTTC. This codes for CATSLSVEETQYF. Full variable domain (rest looked up from reference TRBV15 and TRBJ2-5): DAMVIQNPRYQVTQFGKPVTLSCSQTLNHNVMYWYQQKSSQAPKLLFHYYDKDFNNEADTPDNFQSRRPNTSFCFLDIRSPGLGDTAMYLCATSLSVEETQYFGPGTRLLVL.

This chain links TRBV19 with TRBJ2-7; 7 nucleotides line up with TRBD2. Germline CDR1 reads LNHDA; CDR2 reads SQIVND (reference sequence). The CDR3 has 14 residues. The ends lost 4 bases at V and 6 bases at J; junction bases unmatched: 9. CDR3 in DNA: TGTGCCAGTAGTAATAGACTAGCCTCGGCCGAGCAGTACTTC. This translates into CASSNRLASAEQYF.

The chain combines TRBV5-6 with TRBJ2-7, with 7 bases identical to TRBD2. In germline, CDR1 is SGHDT, CDR2 YYEEEE. The V and J ends lost 4 bases and 6 bases, in that order; junction bases with no gene match: 13. This CDR3 has 15 amino acids. The CDR3: CASSLLSGGGREQYF. In nucleotides, the CDR3 is TGTGCCAGCAGCCTCCTCTCGGGGGGTGGGCGCGAGCAGTACTTC.

The rearrangement joins TRBV4-1 to TRBJ1-5; D is undetermined. The V end lost 1 base, the J end lost 5 bases, and 6 bases lay between the germline ends. This CDR3 spans 13 amino acids. Germline lookup yields CDR1 MGHRA and CDR2 YSYEKL. The CDR3: CASSQVGDQPQHF. As DNA, the CDR3 is TGCGCCAGCAGCCAAGTGGGCGATCAGCCCCAGCATTTT.